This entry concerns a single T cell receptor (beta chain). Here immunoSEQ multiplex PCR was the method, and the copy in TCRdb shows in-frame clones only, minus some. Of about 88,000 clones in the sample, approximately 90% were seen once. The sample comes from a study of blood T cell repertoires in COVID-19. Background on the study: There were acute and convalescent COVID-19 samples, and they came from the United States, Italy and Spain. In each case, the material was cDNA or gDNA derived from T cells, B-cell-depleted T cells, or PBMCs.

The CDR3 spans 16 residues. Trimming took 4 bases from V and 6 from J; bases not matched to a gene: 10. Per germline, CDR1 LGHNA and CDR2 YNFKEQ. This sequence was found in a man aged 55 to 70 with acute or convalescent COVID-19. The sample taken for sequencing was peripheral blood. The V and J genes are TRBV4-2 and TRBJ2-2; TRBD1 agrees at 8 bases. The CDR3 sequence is CASSRPVGQDAGELFF. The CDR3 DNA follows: TGTGCCAGCAGCCGACCAGTGGGACAGGACGCCGGGGAGCTGTTTTTT.